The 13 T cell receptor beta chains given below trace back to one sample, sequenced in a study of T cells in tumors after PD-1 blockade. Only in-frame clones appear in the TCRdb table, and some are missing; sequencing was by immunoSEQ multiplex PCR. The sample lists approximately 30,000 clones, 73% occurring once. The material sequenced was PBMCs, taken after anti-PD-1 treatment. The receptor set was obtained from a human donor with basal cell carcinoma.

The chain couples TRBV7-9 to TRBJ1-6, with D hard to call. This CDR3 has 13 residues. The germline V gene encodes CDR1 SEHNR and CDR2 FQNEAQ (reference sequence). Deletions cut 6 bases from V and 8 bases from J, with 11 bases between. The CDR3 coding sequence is TGTGCCAGCAGTTTGGGAAAGGATTCACCCCTCCACTTT. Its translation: CASSLGKDSPLHF.

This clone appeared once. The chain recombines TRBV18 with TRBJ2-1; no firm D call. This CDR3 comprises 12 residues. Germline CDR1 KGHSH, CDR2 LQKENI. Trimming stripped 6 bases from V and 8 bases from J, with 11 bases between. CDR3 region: CASSISVHEQFF. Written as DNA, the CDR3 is TGTGCCAGCTCCATAAGTGTACATGAGCAGTTCTTC. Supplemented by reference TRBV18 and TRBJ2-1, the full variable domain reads NAGVMQNPRHLVRRRGQEARLRCSPMKGHSHVYWYRQLPEEGLKFMVYLQKENIIDESGMPKERFSAEFPKEGPSILRIQQVVRGDSAAYFCASSISVHEQFFGPGTRLTVL.

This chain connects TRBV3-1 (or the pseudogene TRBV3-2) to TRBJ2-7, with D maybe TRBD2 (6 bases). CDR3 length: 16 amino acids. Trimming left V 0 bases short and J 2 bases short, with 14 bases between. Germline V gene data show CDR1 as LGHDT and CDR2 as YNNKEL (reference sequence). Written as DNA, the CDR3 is TGTGCCAGCAGCCAAGATAAGGCGAGCGGGCCCTACGAGCAGTACTTC. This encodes CASSQDKASGPYEQYF.

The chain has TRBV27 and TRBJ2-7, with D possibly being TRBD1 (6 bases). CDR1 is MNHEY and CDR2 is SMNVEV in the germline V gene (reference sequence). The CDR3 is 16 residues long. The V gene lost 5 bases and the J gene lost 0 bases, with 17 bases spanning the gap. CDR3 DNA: TGTGCCAGCAGTCCCATTAGGACAGAAAGCTCCTACGAGCAGTACTTC. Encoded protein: CASSPIRTESSYEQYF.

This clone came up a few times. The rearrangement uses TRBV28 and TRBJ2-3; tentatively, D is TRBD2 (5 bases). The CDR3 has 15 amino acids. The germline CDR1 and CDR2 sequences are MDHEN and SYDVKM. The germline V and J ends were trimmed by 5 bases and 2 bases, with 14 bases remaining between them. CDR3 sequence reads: CASSPPERITDTQYF. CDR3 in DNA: TGTGCCAGCAGTCCCCCTGAGCGGATCACAGATACGCAGTATTTT.

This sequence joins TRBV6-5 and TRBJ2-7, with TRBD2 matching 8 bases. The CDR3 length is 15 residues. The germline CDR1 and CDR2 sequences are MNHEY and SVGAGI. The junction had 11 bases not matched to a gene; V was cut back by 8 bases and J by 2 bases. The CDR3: CASLLGREAPYEQYF. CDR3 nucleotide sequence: TGTGCCAGCCTGTTAGGGCGGGAGGCCCCCTACGAGCAGTACTTC.

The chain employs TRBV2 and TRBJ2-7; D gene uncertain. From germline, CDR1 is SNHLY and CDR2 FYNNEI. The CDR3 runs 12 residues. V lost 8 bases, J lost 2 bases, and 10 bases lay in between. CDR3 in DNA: TGTGCCAGCTCACCCTATGCCTACGAGCAGTACTTC. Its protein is CASSPYAYEQYF. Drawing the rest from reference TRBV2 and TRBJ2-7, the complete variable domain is EPEVTQTPSHQVTQMGQEVILRCVPISNHLYFYWYRQILGQKVEFLVSFYNNEISEKSEIFDDQFSVERPDGSNFTLKIRSTKLEDSAMYFCASSPYAYEQYFGPGTRLTVT.

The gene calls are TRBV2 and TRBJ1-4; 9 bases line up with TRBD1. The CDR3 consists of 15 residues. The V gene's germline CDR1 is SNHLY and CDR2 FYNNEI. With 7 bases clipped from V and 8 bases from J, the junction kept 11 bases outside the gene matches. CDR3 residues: CASTDKQGAGEKLFF. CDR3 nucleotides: TGTGCCAGCACGGATAAACAGGGGGCTGGGGAAAAACTGTTTTTT.

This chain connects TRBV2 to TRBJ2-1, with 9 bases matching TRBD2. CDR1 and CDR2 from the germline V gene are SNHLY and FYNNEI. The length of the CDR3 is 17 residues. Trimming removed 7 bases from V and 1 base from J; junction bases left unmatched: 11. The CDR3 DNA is TGTGCCAGCATAGTTGACGGACTAGCGATTTCCTACAATGAGCAGTTCTTC. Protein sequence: CASIVDGLAISYNEQFF.

DNA of the CDR3: TGCGCCAGCAGCCAGACAGGGGTAGGGACTGAAGCTTTCTTT. It encodes CASSQTGVGTEAFF. The J gene is TRBJ1-1, the V gene TRBV5-1, with 8 bases that match TRBD1. With 4 bases clipped from V and 5 bases from J, the junction kept 7 bases outside the gene matches. The CDR3 loop spans 14 amino acids. CDR1 SGHRS and CDR2 YFSETQ come from the germline V gene. The entire variable domain, with the rest obtained from reference TRBV5-1 and TRBJ1-1, is as follows: KAGVTQTPRYLIKTRGQQVTLSCSPISGHRSVSWYQQTPGQGLQFLFEYFSETQRNKGNFPGRFSGRQFSNSRSEMNVSTLELGDSALYLCASSQTGVGTEAFFGQGTRLTVV.

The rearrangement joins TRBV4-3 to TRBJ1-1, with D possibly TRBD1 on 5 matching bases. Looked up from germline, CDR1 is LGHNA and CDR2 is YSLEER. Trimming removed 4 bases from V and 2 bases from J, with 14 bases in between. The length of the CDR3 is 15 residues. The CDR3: CASSRGGTVNTEAFF. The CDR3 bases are TGCGCCAGCAGCCGTGGGGGGACGGTAAACACTGAAGCTTTCTTT.

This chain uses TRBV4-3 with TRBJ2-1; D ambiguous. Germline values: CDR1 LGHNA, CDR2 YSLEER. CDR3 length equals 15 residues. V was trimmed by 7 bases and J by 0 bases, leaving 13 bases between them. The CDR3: CASKSHPNSYNEQFF. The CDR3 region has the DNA TGCGCCAGCAAATCCCACCCAAACTCCTACAATGAGCAGTTCTTC.

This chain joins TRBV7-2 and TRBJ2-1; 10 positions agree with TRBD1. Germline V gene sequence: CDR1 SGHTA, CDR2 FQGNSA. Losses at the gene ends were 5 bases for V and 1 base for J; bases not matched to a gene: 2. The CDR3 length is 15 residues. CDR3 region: CASSTGQGSYNEQFF. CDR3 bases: TGTGCCAGCAGCACGGGACAGGGGTCCTACAATGAGCAGTTCTTC.